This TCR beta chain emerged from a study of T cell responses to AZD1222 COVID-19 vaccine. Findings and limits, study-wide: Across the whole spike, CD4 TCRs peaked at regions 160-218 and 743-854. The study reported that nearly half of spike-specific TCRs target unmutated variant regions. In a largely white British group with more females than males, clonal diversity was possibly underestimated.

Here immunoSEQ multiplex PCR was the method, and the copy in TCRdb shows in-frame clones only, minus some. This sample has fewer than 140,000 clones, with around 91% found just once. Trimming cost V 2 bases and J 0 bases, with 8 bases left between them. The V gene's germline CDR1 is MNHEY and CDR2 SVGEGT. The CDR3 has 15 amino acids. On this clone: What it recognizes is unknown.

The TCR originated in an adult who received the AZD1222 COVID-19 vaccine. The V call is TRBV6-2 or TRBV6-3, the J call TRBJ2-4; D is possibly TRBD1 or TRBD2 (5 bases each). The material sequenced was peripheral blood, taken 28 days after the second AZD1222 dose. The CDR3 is CASSYGGVAKNIQYF. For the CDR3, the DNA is TGTGCCAGCAGTTACGGGGGAGTAGCCAAAAACATTCAGTACTTC.